One sample yielded the 11 T cell receptor beta chains listed below, sequenced in a study of circulating CD8 cells and anti-PD-1 response in melanoma. Each library started from 15 ng of total RNA using the QIAseq Immune Repertoire TCR panel. TCRdb called the reads again in MiXCR, with one record for every CDR3 protein. The sample has some 510 distinct CDR3 sequences; less than 8.5% are singletons. Live CD3+CD8+TCRalphabeta+ cells were sorted into four subsets by PD-1 and/or TIGIT. The sequences come from CD8+ T cells from PBMCs, collected at baseline or after one month of anti-PD-1 therapy (not recorded which). These TCRs come from a human donor with melanoma.

Of note for this clonotype: A much more abundant neighbour one base away suggests this may be a read error. CDR3 protein: CASSHRDGSHEQYF. The CDR3 DNA reads TGCGCCAGCAGCCACCGGGACGGCTCCCACGAGCAGTACTTC. The chain is built from TRBV4-1 and TRBJ2-7, with D perhaps given as TRBD1 or TRBD2 (5 bases each). Germline V CDR1 and CDR2: MGHRA, YSYEKL. CDR3 length: 14 amino acids.

This clonotype is large by share. The CDR3 here is CSARDLGTAVPLHTQYF. Here the CDR3 DNA reads TGCAGTGCTAGAGATTTAGGCACTGCAGTGCCGTTACATACGCAGTATTTT. This chain links TRBV20-1 with TRBJ2-3; D ambiguous. This CDR3 is 17 amino acids long. V was pared by 0 bases and J by 7 bases, with 23 bases between. Germline CDR1 and CDR2: DFQATT and SNEGSKA (reference sequence).

By frequency in the sample, this clonotype is medium-sized. This sequence joins TRBV9 and TRBJ2-5; TRBD2 aligns across 7 bases. CDR3 length: 15 amino acids. The germline V gene encodes CDR1 SGDLS and CDR2 YYNGEE. The V segment lost 4 bases and the J segment 3 bases; nucleotides outside the gene matches: 9. In DNA, the CDR3 is TGTGCCAGCAGCCCACGAATCGGACTAGAAGAGACCCAGTACTTC. Residues: CASSPRIGLEETQYF.

Sample share makes this clonotype large. This chain joins TRBV5-4 and TRBJ2-3; D is perhaps TRBD2 (5 bases). Germline V CDR1 and CDR2: SGHNT, YYREEE (reference sequence). Deletions cut 0 bases from V and 0 bases from J, with 8 bases between. The CDR3 loop spans 15 amino acids. The CDR3, as DNA: TGTGCCAGCAGCTTGGGCCGGACTAGCACAGATACGCAGTATTTT. It specifies CASSLGRTSTDTQYF.

The chain uses TRBV19 and TRBJ1-6; no clear D. In germline, CDR1 is LNHDA, CDR2 SQIVND (reference sequence). Trimming cost V 11 bases and J 13 bases, with 21 bases left between them. The CDR3 runs 13 residues. CDR3 loop: CAAGPGPFKPLHF. The DNA for the CDR3 is TGTGCCGCCGGGCCAGGACCCTTTAAGCCCCTCCACTTT. The variable domain in full, with the rest retrieved from reference TRBV19 and TRBJ1-6, is DGGITQSPKYLFRKEGQNVTLSCEQNLNHDAMYWYRQDPGQGLRLIYYSQIVNDFQKGDIAEGYSVSREKKESFPLTVTSAQKNPTAFYLCAAGPGPFKPLHFGNGTRLTVT.

A word on this clonotype: Being one base from a much bigger clone, this may be a read error. The genes are TRBV10-3 and TRBJ1-4; D is unresolved. The CDR3 runs 13 residues. From germline, CDR1 is ENHRY and CDR2 SYGVKD. CDR3 DNA sequence: TGTGCCATCAGTGGAGAGTTTTGGGAAAGACTGTCTTTT. Translation gives CAISGEFWERLSF.

The genes are TRBV14 and TRBJ2-3; 7 bases agree with TRBD2. The CDR3 is 17 amino acids. Trimming cost V 3 bases and J 0 bases; bases outside gene matches: 9. CDR1 SGHDN and CDR2 FVKESK come from the germline V gene. As DNA, the CDR3 is TGTGCCAGCAGCCAGTCAGACCTAGCGGACAGCACAGATACGCAGTATTTT. Translating it yields CASSQSDLADSTDTQYF.

By sample fraction, this clonotype is medium-sized (0.01 to 0.1%). V and J are TRBV20-1 and TRBJ1-2, with D possibly TRBD1 on 5 matching bases. V lost 0 bases and J lost 4, with 15 bases in between. The CDR3 is 15 residues long. The germline V gene has CDR1 DFQATT and CDR2 SNEGSKA (reference sequence). As DNA, the CDR3 is TGCAGTGCTAGAGATTTTTTCAGGGTCGGCTATGGCTACACCTTC. Protein sequence: CSARDFFRVGYGYTF.

The chain uses TRBV7-2 and TRBJ2-2, with 8 bases identical to TRBD1. V was clipped by 4 bases and J by 5 bases; unmatched bases: 3. This CDR3 comprises 14 residues. CDR1 is SGHTA and CDR2 is FQGNSA in the germline V gene. CDR3 in DNA: TGTGCCAGCAGCTACGACAGGGGAACCGGGGAGCTGTTTTTT. It specifies CASSYDRGTGELFF.

This clonotype ranks as large. The chain combines TRBV19 with TRBJ2-3; the D is unclear. V lost 3 bases and J lost 1, with 5 bases in between. Germline values: CDR1 LNHDA, CDR2 SQIVND (reference sequence). The CDR3 totals 13 residues. This CDR3 is CASSIWGTDTQYF. The CDR3 DNA reads TGTGCCAGTAGTATCTGGGGCACAGATACGCAGTATTTT.

This clonotype is large by share. The rearrangement uses TRBV14 and TRBJ2-1; D not resolved. With 2 bases removed from V and 8 bases from J, the gap between germline ends came to 7 bases. This CDR3 is 12 amino acids long. Germline V CDR1 and CDR2: SGHDN, FVKESK. The DNA for the CDR3 is TGTGCCAGCAGCCAATCGCGAGATGAGCAGTTCTTC. Its translation: CASSQSRDEQFF.